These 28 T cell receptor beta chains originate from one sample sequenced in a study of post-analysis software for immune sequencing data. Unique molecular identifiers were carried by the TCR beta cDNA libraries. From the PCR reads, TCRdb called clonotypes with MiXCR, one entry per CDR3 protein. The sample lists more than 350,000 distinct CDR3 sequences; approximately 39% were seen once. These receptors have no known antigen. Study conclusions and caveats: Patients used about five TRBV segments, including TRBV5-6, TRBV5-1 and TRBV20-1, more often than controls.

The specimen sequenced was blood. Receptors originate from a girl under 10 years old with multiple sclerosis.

CDR3 in DNA: TGTGCCTGGAGCCCTCACGCGGTAGGAGGCTACACCTTC. Encoded protein: CAWSPHAVGGYTF. The chain carries TRBV30 and TRBJ1-2; D unresolved. Germline CDR1 is GTSNPN and CDR2 is SVGIG (reference sequence). The CDR3 contains 13 residues. Trimming pared 3 bases from V and 8 bases from J, leaving 16 bases between.

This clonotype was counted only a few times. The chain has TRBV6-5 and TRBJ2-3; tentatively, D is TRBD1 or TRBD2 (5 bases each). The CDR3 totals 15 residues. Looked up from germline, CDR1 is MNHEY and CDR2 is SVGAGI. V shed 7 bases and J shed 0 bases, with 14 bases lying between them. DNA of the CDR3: TGTGCCAGCACTTCGAGGGGTCCTAGCACAGATACGCAGTATTTT. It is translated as CASTSRGPSTDTQYF.

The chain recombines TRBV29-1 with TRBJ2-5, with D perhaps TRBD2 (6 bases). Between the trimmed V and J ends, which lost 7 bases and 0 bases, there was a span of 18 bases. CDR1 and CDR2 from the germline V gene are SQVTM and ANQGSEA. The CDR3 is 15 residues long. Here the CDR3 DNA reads TGCAGCGCGCTAAGTTCCCGGGAGTACCAAGAGACCCAGTACTTC. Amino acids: CSALSSREYQETQYF.

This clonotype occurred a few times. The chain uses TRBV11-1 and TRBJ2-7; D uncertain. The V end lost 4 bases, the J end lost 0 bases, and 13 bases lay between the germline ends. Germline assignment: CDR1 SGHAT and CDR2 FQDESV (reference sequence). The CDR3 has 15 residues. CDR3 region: CASSYGPSSSYEQYF. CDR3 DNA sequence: TGTGCCAGCAGCTATGGACCCTCTAGCTCCTACGAGCAGTACTTC.

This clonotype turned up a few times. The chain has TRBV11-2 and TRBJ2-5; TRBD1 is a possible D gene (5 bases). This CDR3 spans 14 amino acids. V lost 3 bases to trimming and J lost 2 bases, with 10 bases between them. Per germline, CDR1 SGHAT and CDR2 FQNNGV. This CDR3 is CASSFLQGQETQYF. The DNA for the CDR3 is TGTGCCAGCAGCTTTCTCCAGGGACAAGAGACCCAGTACTTC.

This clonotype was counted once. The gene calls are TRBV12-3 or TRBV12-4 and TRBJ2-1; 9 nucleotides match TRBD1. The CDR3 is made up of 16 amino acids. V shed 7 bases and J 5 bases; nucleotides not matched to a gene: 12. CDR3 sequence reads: CASTITPGQGDNEQFF. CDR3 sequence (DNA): TGTGCCAGCACCATTACCCCGGGACAGGGAGACAATGAGCAGTTCTTC.

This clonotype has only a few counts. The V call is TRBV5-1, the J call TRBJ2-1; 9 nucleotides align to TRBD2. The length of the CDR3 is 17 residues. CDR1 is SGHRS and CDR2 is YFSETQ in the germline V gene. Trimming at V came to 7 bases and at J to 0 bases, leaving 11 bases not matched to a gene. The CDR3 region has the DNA TGCGCCAGCGCAGGGGCGGGGGGGTCGAGCTCCTACAATGAGCAGTTCTTC. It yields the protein CASAGAGGSSSYNEQFF.

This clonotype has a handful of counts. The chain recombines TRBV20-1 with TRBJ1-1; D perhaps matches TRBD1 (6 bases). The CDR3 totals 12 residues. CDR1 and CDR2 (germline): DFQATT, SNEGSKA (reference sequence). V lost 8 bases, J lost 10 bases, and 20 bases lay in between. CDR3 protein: CSTSPQGRVAFF. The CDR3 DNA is TGCAGTACCTCTCCACAGGGCAGGGTAGCTTTCTTT.

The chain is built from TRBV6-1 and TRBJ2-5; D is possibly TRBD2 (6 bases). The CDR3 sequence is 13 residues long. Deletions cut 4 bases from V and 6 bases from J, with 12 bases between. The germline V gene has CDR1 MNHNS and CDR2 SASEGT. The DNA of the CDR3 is TGTGCCAGCAGTGCCCACGGGAGACAGACCCAGTACTTC. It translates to CASSAHGRQTQYF.

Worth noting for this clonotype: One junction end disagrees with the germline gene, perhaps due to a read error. In DNA, the CDR3 is TGTGCCAGCAGCCCCCGGGGACAGGGGAATGGAAACCCCATATATTTT. This translates into CASSPRGQGNGNPIYF. The chain couples TRBV11-2 to TRBJ1-3; 10 nucleotides agree with TRBD1. CDR3 length: 16 residues. The V gene's germline CDR1 is SGHAT and CDR2 FQNNGV.

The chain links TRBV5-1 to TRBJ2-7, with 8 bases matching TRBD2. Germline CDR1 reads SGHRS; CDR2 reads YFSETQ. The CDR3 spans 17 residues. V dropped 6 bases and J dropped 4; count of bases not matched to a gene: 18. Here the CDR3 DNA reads TGCGCCAGCAACTGGGGTCTCGGCGGGGGGACTGGTTACGAGCAGTACTTC. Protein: CASNWGLGGGTGYEQYF.

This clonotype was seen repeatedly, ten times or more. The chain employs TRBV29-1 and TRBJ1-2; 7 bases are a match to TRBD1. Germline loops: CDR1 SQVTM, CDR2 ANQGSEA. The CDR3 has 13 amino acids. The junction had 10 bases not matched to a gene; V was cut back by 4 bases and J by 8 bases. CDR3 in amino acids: CSVVKTEGAGYTF. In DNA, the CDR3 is TGCAGCGTTGTAAAAACGGAGGGGGCAGGCTACACCTTC.

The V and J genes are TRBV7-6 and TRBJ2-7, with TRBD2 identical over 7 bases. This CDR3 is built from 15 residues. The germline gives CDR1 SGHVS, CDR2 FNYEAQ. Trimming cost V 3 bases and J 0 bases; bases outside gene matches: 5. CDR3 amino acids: CASSLTSLSSYEQYF. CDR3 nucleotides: TGTGCCAGCAGCTTGACTAGCTTGAGCTCCTACGAGCAGTACTTC.

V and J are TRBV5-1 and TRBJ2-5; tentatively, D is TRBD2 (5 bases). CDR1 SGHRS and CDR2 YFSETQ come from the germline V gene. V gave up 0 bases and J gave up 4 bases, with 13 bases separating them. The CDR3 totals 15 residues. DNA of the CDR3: TGCGCCAGCAGCTTGGACCTAGCCATGGGAGAGACCCAGTACTTC. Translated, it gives CASSLDLAMGETQYF.

The CDR3 protein is CASSYGREQYF. In nucleotides, the CDR3 is TGTGCCAGCAGTTACGGGAGGGAGCAGTACTTC. J is TRBJ2-7 and V is TRBV3-1, with 7 bases lining up with TRBD2. The length of the CDR3 is 11 residues. In germline, CDR1 is LGHDT, CDR2 YNNKEL (reference sequence). The V gene end was trimmed by 6 bases and the J gene end by 7 bases; junction bases not matched to a gene: 3.

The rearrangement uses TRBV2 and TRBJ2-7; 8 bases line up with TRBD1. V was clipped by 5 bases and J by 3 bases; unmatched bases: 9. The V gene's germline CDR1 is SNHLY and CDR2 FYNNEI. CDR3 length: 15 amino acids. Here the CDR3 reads CASSYRDRSFYEQYF. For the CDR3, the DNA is TGTGCCAGCAGTTACCGGGACAGGAGTTTCTACGAGCAGTACTTC.

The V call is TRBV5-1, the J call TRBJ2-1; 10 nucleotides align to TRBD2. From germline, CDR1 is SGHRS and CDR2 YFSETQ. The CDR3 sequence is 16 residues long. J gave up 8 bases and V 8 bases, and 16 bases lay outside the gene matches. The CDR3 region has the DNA TGCGCCAGTAGGAAACTAGCGGGACCCCCCTCGTATGAGCAGTTCTTC. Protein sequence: CASRKLAGPPSYEQFF.

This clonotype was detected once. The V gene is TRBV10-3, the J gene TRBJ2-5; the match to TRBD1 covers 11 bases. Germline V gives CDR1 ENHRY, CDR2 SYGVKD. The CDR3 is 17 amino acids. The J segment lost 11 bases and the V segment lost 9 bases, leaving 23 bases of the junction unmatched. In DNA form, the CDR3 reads TGTGCCATAGCTTACCAAGGACAGGGGGCGTCCTACAATGAGCAGTACTTC. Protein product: CAIAYQGQGASYNEQYF.

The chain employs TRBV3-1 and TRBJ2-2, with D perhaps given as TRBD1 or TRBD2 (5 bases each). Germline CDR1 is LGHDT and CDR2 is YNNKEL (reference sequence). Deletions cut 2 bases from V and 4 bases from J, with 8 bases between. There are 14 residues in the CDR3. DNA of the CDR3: TGTGCCAGCAGCCAACGGGGCGGCACCGGGGAGCTGTTTTTT. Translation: CASSQRGGTGELFF.

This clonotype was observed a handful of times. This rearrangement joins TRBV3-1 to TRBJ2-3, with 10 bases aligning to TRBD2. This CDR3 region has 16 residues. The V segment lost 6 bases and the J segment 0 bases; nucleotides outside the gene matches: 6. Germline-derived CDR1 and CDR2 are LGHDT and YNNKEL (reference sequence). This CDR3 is CASRQGLARSTDTQYF. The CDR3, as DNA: TGTGCCAGCAGACAGGGACTAGCGAGAAGCACAGATACGCAGTATTTT.

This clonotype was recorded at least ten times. The CDR3 protein is CASSTRDGGSNTEAFF. The CDR3 DNA is TGTGCCAGCAGTACCCGGGACGGCGGATCGAACACTGAAGCTTTCTTT. The rearrangement joins TRBV6-1 to TRBJ1-1; D is perhaps TRBD1 (5 bases). Deletions cut 5 bases from V and 1 base from J, with 17 bases between. The length of the CDR3 is 16 residues. Germline loops: CDR1 MNHNS, CDR2 SASEGT.

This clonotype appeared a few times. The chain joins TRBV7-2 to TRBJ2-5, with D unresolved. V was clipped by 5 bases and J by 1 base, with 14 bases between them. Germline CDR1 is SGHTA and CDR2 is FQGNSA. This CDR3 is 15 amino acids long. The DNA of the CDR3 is TGTGCCAGCAGCCGGAGACGGAGCTTCCAAGAGACCCAGTACTTC. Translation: CASSRRRSFQETQYF.

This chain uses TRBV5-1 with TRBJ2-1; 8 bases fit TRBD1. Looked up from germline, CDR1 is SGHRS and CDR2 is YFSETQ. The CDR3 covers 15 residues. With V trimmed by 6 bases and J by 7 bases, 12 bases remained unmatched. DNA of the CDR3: TGCGCCAGCAACTTTTCGACAGGGGCCACAAATGAGCAGTTCTTC. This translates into CASNFSTGATNEQFF.

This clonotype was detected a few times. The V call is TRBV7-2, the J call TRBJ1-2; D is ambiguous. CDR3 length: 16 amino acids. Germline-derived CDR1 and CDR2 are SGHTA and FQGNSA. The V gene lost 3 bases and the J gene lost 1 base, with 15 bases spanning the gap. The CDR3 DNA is TGTGCCAGCAGCTTTCTTCTGCCAATTATTAACTATGGCTACACCTTC. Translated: CASSFLLPIINYGYTF.

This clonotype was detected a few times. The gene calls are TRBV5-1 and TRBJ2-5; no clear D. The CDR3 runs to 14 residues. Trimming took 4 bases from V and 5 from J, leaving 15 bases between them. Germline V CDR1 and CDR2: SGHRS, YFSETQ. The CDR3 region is CASSLHKPPETQYF. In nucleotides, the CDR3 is TGCGCCAGCAGCCTTCACAAGCCACCGGAGACCCAGTACTTC.

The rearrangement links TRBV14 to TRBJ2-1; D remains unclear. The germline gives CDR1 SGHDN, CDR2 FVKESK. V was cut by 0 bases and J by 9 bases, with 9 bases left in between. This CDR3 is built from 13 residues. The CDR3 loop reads CASSQEGYGEQFF. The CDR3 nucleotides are TGTGCCAGCAGCCAAGAAGGGTATGGTGAGCAGTTCTTC. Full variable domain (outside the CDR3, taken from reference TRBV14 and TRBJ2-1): EAGVTQFPSHSVIEKGQTVTLRCDPISGHDNLYWYRRVMGKEIKFLLHFVKESKQDESGMPNNRFLAERTGGTYSTLKVQPAELEDSGVYFCASSQEGYGEQFFGPGTRLTVL.

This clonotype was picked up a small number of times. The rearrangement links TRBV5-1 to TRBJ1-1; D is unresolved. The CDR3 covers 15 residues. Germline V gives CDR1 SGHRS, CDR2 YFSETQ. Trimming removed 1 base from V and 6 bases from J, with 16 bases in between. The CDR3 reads CASSLSTGIGPEAFF. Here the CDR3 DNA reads TGCGCCAGCAGCTTGAGCACGGGTATAGGCCCTGAAGCTTTCTTT.

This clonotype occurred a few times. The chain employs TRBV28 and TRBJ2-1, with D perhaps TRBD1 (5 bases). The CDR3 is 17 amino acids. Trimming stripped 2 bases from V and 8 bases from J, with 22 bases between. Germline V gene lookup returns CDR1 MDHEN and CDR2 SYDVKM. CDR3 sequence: CASSLQGRRQGWYEQFF. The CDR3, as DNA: TGTGCCAGCAGTTTACAAGGTCGGCGTCAGGGTTGGTATGAGCAGTTCTTC.